These 27 T cell receptor beta chains came from one sample sequenced in a study of sequential checkpoint blockade in melanoma (dated by TCRdb to between 2018 and 2021). The library came from the immunoSEQ multiplex PCR assay. In TCRdb, the immuneACCESS table is reduced to in-frame sequences with V and J assigned. These tables do not hold every clone; where another copy was compared, an unresolved V gene accounts for under half, and the others remain unexplained. The sample table records tens of thousands of clones; more than 70% of these occur just once. Of the sample, around 12% is held by the ten largest clones. The treatment or condition label of this sample denotes: randomized to nivolumab then ipilimumab (arm A) or the reverse (arm B). This specimen consisted of CD8+ T cells sorted from blood (inferred from file names), obtained from a patient given nivolumab and ipilimumab in sequence. These receptors came from a human donor with melanoma.

This chain joins TRBV7-3 and TRBJ2-1; D may be TRBD2 (6 bases). Trimming removed 4 bases from V and 6 bases from J, with 28 bases in between. Germline V CDR1 and CDR2: SGHTA, FQGTGA. This CDR3 is 19 amino acids long. CDR3 protein: CASSSHSEGKGLVFNEQFF. The CDR3 coding sequence is TGTGCCAGCAGCTCACACTCCGAGGGTAAGGGACTCGTTTTCAATGAGCAGTTCTTC.

V is TRBV7-9 and J is TRBJ1-1; TRBD1 matches at 8 bases. Germline trimming cut 0 bases from V and 1 base from J; bases unmatched to any gene: 4. The CDR3 loop spans 16 amino acids. Germline V gives CDR1 SEHNR, CDR2 FQNEAQ (reference sequence). This CDR3 reads CASSLARDRPNTEAFF. CDR3 in DNA: TGTGCCAGCAGCTTAGCTAGGGACAGGCCGAACACTGAAGCTTTCTTT.

This clone was detected only once. This sequence joins TRBV19 and TRBJ1-2; tentative D call: TRBD1 (6 bases). Trimming cost V 8 bases and J 8 bases, with 18 bases left between them. Germline CDR1 and CDR2: LNHDA and SQIVND (reference sequence). The CDR3 loop spans 13 amino acids. CDR3 sequence reads: CASRFGGAGGYTF. The CDR3 DNA reads TGTGCCAGTCGCTTTGGGGGGGCAGGCGGCTACACCTTC.

V is TRBV27 and J is TRBJ2-1; D unresolved. This CDR3 is 14 amino acids long. The V end lost 9 bases, the J end lost 10 bases, and 22 bases lay between the germline ends. Germline V gives CDR1 MNHEY, CDR2 SMNVEV (reference sequence). CDR3 bases: TGTGCCAGTCATTTGAGGCAAGGAGTCCTAGAGCAGTTCTTC. This encodes CASHLRQGVLEQFF.

The CDR3 here is CASSFSLAAYNEQFF. The CDR3 nucleotides are TGTGCCAGCAGTTTTTCGCTAGCGGCCTACAATGAGCAGTTCTTC. The chain couples TRBV28 to TRBJ2-1; 7 nucleotides align to TRBD2. J gave up 2 bases and V 3 bases, and 4 bases lay outside the gene matches. Germline V gene lookup returns CDR1 MDHEN and CDR2 SYDVKM. The CDR3 has 15 amino acids.

V usage is TRBV5-1 and J usage is TRBJ2-7; TRBD1 is a possible D gene (5 bases). The CDR3 totals 13 residues. Trimming pared 4 bases from V and 3 bases from J, leaving 11 bases between. The germline CDR1 and CDR2 sequences are SGHRS and YFSETQ. CDR3 DNA sequence: TGCGCCAGCAGCCCAGACAGTAACTACGAGCAGTACGTC. It specifies CASSPDSNYEQYV.

The chain joins TRBV4-1 to TRBJ2-3; D remains ambiguous. The CDR3 totals 12 residues. The germline gives CDR1 MGHRA, CDR2 YSYEKL. V gave up 1 base and J gave up 5 bases, with 4 bases separating them. The CDR3 spells CASSQAGDTQYF. CDR3 nucleotide sequence: TGCGCCAGCAGCCAAGCCGGAGATACGCAGTATTTT.

The chain links TRBV19 to TRBJ2-2; D gene uncertain. The V and J ends lost 7 bases and 0 bases respectively, with 6 bases between them. CDR3 size: 13 residues. The germline V gene encodes CDR1 LNHDA and CDR2 SQIVND (reference sequence). The CDR3 nucleotides read TGTGCCAGTACCAGGCCGAACACCGGGGAGCTGTTTTTT. Protein sequence: CASTRPNTGELFF.

The chain links TRBV11-3 to TRBJ1-4; TRBD1 agrees at 9 bases. The CDR3 has 14 residues. V lost 5 bases to trimming and J lost 8 bases; unmatched junction nucleotides: 6. Germline V CDR1 and CDR2: SGHNT, YENEEA. The CDR3, as DNA: TGTGCCAGCAGCCTACAGGGGGCCCGGGAAAAACTGTTTTTT. This translates into CASSLQGAREKLFF.

This chain connects TRBV6-5 to TRBJ1-5, with D possibly matching TRBD1 (6 bases). CDR1 is MNHEY, CDR2 SVGAGI, per germline. The CDR3 is 15 amino acids. With 5 bases removed from V and 1 base from J, the gap between germline ends came to 12 bases. CDR3 amino acids: CASSLMQGSNQPQHF. DNA for the CDR3: TGTGCCAGCAGTCTCATGCAGGGGAGCAATCAGCCCCAGCATTTT.

The CDR3 DNA sequence: TGTGCCAGTTCGGAAGCAGGACTAGCCTACAATGAGCAGTTCTTC. Protein product: CASSEAGLAYNEQFF. V gene TRBV19 combines with J gene TRBJ2-1; 7 bases match TRBD2. Germline V gene lookup returns CDR1 LNHDA and CDR2 SQIVND (reference sequence). The CDR3 sequence is 15 residues long. J gave up 2 bases and V 8 bases, and 9 bases lay outside the gene matches.

This chain connects TRBV19 to TRBJ2-1; 7 bases fit TRBD2. Germline CDR1 and CDR2: LNHDA and SQIVND (reference sequence). The ends lost 1 base at V and 0 bases at J; junction bases unmatched: 3. The CDR3 sequence is 16 residues long. CDR3 in amino acids: CASSIGGGSSYNEQFF. DNA of the CDR3: TGTGCCAGTAGTATAGGGGGCGGGAGCTCCTACAATGAGCAGTTCTTC.

V and J are TRBV29-1 and TRBJ1-3; no definite D call. The V gene's germline CDR1 is SQVTM and CDR2 ANQGSEA. V shed 4 bases and J shed 3 bases, with 13 bases lying between them. This CDR3 contains 14 residues. The CDR3 DNA follows: TGCAGCGTTGTGTTTCGGGAAGGTGGAAACACCATATATTTT. Its translation: CSVVFREGGNTIYF.

In nucleotides, the CDR3 is TGTGCCAGCTCGGGACTAAAGGATGAGCAGTTCTTC. The encoded protein is CASSGLKDEQFF. This rearrangement joins TRBV19 to TRBJ2-1, with 7 nucleotides matching TRBD2. Germline V gene sequence: CDR1 LNHDA, CDR2 SQIVND (reference sequence). The CDR3 is 12 amino acids. V was clipped by 9 bases and J by 8 bases; unmatched bases: 7.

This chain joins TRBV15 and TRBJ2-4, with TRBD2 matching 11 bases. Per germline, CDR1 LNHNV and CDR2 YYDKDF (reference sequence). The CDR3 runs to 22 residues. V trimming: 2 bases; J trimming: 0 bases; junction bases outside the gene matches: 18. CDR3 in DNA: TGTGCCACCAGCAGAATCGGGGCGATAGCGGGAGGGTCCAACCTAGCCAAAAACATTCAGTACTTC. As protein: CATSRIGAIAGGSNLAKNIQYF.

The chain carries TRBV12-5 and TRBJ2-2, with D uncertain. This CDR3 comprises 11 residues. Looked up from germline, CDR1 is LGHNT and CDR2 is FRNRAP. V was pared by 8 bases and J by 7 bases, with 8 bases between. For the CDR3, the DNA is TGTGCTAGTTCCCGAGGCGGGGAGCTGTTTTTT. Translated, it gives CASSRGGELFF.

The chain joins TRBV2 to TRBJ1-1; no clear D. The CDR3 loop spans 13 amino acids. V was shortened by 5 bases and J by 0 bases, with 7 bases between the two germline ends. From germline, CDR1 is SNHLY and CDR2 FYNNEI. CDR3 sequence reads: CASSRGLNTEAFF. DNA of the CDR3: TGTGCCAGCAGTCGAGGGTTGAACACTGAAGCTTTCTTT.

CDR3 residues: CSVRGTIGVNTEAFF. The CDR3 nucleotides read TGCAGCGTTCGAGGTACGATAGGGGTGAACACTGAAGCTTTCTTT. The chain is built from TRBV29-1 and TRBJ1-1; TRBD1 is a possible D gene (5 bases). The V and J ends lost 5 bases and 0 bases respectively, with 16 bases between them. The V gene's germline CDR1 is SQVTM and CDR2 ANQGSEA. The CDR3 sequence is 15 residues long.

V and J are TRBV25-1 and TRBJ2-5; 10 bases map to TRBD1. The germline V gene encodes CDR1 MGHDK and CDR2 SYGVNS. The CDR3 consists of 15 residues. After removal of 2 bases from V and 4 bases from J, the junction contained 4 bases not matched to a gene. CDR3 DNA sequence: TGTGCCAGCAGTGAAGACAGGGGGCGATTAGAGACCCAGTACTTC. Amino acid sequence: CASSEDRGRLETQYF.

This chain joins TRBV27 and TRBJ2-7; 10 nucleotides align to TRBD2. CDR1 and CDR2 from the germline V gene are MNHEY and SMNVEV (reference sequence). This CDR3 comprises 15 residues. Trimming removed 6 bases from V and 3 bases from J; junction bases left unmatched: 8. The CDR3 sequence is CASSYPGLANYEQYV. In DNA, the CDR3 is TGTGCCAGCAGCTACCCGGGACTAGCGAACTACGAGCAGTACGTC.

This clone was seen a single time. This rearrangement joins TRBV7-2 to TRBJ2-5; 13 nucleotides align to TRBD2. The ends lost 5 bases at V and 4 bases at J; junction bases unmatched: 7. The CDR3 has 16 residues. Germline lookup yields CDR1 SGHTA and CDR2 FQGNSA. In DNA form, the CDR3 reads TGTGCCAGCAGCCCCCGGACTAGCGGGAGATTAGAGACCCAGTACTTC. Protein product: CASSPRTSGRLETQYF. The full variable domain, its missing parts supplied by reference TRBV7-2 and TRBJ2-5, is GAGVSQSPSNKVTEKGKDVELRCDPISGHTALYWYRQSLGQGLEFLIYFQGNSAPDKSGLPSDRFSAERTGGSVSTLTIQRTQQEDSAVYLCASSPRTSGRLETQYFGPGTRLLVL.

The chain combines TRBV10-2 with TRBJ2-1, with 11 bases lining up with TRBD1. The CDR3 is 14 amino acids. Germline CDR1 and CDR2: WSHSY and SAAADI. The V gene end was trimmed by 8 bases and the J gene end by 2 bases; junction bases not matched to a gene: 2. The CDR3 region has the DNA TGCGCCAGCGGGGGACAGGGGGCCTACAATGAGCAGTTCTTC. Translation gives CASGGQGAYNEQFF.

The V call is TRBV13, the J call TRBJ1-2; TRBD1 matches 8 bases. CDR1 PRHDT and CDR2 FYEKMQ come from the germline V gene (reference sequence). This CDR3 spans 13 amino acids. V trimming: 5 bases; J trimming: 5 bases; junction bases outside the gene matches: 4. The CDR3 here is CASSTRTGYGYTF. The CDR3 DNA sequence: TGTGCCAGCAGCACACGGACAGGGTATGGCTACACCTTC.

This chain links TRBV7-7 with TRBJ2-7; 7 bases map to TRBD1. Unmatched junction bases numbered 1, after V lost 1 base and J lost 4 bases. The CDR3 is 13 residues long. Germline V gene sequence: CDR1 SSHAT, CDR2 FNYEAQ (reference sequence). The CDR3 loop is CASSLGDSYEQYF. The DNA of the CDR3 is TGTGCCAGCAGCTTAGGGGACAGTTACGAGCAGTACTTC.

The genes are TRBV4-2 and TRBJ2-7, with D unresolved. Between the trimmed V and J ends, which lost 0 bases and 4 bases, there was a span of 13 bases. Germline V gene lookup returns CDR1 LGHNA and CDR2 YNFKEQ. The CDR3 has 15 amino acids. CDR3 in amino acids: CASSQEEHHSYEQYF. The CDR3 DNA reads TGTGCCAGCAGCCAAGAAGAGCATCATTCGTACGAGCAGTACTTC.

The J gene is TRBJ2-1, the V gene TRBV6-6, with a weak D call TRBD2 (5 bases). Germline CDR1 is MNHNY and CDR2 is SVGAGI (reference sequence). The CDR3 length is 12 residues. V gave up 2 bases and J gave up 9 bases, with 8 bases separating them. CDR3 sequence reads: CASSYAGGEQFF. CDR3 nucleotide sequence: TGTGCCAGCAGTTACGCGGGCGGTGAGCAGTTCTTC.

The chain couples TRBV7-3 to TRBJ2-1; 7 bases match TRBD2. Germline assignment: CDR1 SGHTA and CDR2 FQGTGA. This CDR3 has 16 residues. V was clipped by 2 bases and J by 7 bases; unmatched bases: 11. The CDR3 nucleotides are TGTGCCAGCAGCTTAGATTATGCGGGAGTGGGGAATGAGCAGTTCTTC. Residues: CASSLDYAGVGNEQFF.